This is a list of T cell receptor beta chains from one sample in a study of blood T cell repertoires in COVID-19. Using immunoSEQ multiplex PCR, the repertoire was profiled, and TCRdb retains in-frame clones only, with some absent. The sample shows 250,000 to 300,000 clones, around 90% of them seen only once. The material sequenced was PBMCs or T cells enriched from blood (not recorded which). These receptors were obtained from a woman in her 30s who had recovered from COVID-19. Both conserved end residues are part of each CDR3. The order of the fields is V gene, J gene, clone size, D gene, CDR3 protein, CDR3 DNA. The D gene is left open where the match is weak. Some rows mark clone size as missing; the rest say once, few, many or name a class of expanded clone.

>TRBV11-2|TRBJ2-7|-|-
CASSPRGGGSSYEQYF
TGTGCCAGCAGCCCCCGAGGAGGTGGAAGCTCCTACGAGCAGTACTTC
>TRBV18|TRBJ2-3|-|TRBD2
CASSPASGRAPDTQYF
TGTGCCAGCTCACCCGCCAGCGGGAGGGCCCCAGATACGCAGTATTTT
>TRBV28|TRBJ1-5|-|-
CASSLFRVGQPQHF
TGTGCCAGCAGTTTATTTCGAGTGGGCCAGCCCCAGCATTTT
>TRBV27|TRBJ1-1|-|-
CASSGQYNTEAFF
TGTGCCAGCAGTGGACAGTATAACACTGAAGCTTTCTTT
>TRBV7-7|TRBJ1-1|-|-
CASSLGRNTEAFF
TGTGCTAGCAGCTTAGGTCGGAACACTGAAGCTTTCTTT
>TRBV6-5|TRBJ1-2|-|TRBD1
CATKIDRDYGYTF
TGTGCCACCAAGATTGACAGGGACTATGGCTACACCTTC
>TRBV6-7|TRBJ2-3|once|-
CASSYPRVAHAHTQYF
TGTGCCAGCAGTTACCCGAGGGTCGCACACGCACATACGCAGTATTTT
>TRBV9|TRBJ1-6|-|-
CASSANDSPLGSPLHF
TGTGCCAGCAGCGCCAATGACAGCCCTCTGGGTTCACCCCTCCACTTT
>TRBV5-1|TRBJ2-7|-|-
CATTRDLSSYEQYF
TGCGCCACCACTAGGGACTTATCCTCCTACGAGCAGTACTTC
>TRBV11-2|TRBJ2-5|-|TRBD2
CASSLVGLAGGETQYF
TGTGCCAGCAGCTTAGTTGGGCTAGCGGGAGGAGAGACCCAGTACTTC
>TRBV28|TRBJ1-1|once|-
CASSLSFTEAFF
TGTGCCAGCAGTTTATCTTTTACTGAAGCTTTCTTT
>TRBV28|TRBJ1-2|few|TRBD1
CASRRTGTGDSGYTF
TGTGCCAGCAGACGAACCGGGACAGGAGACTCCGGCTACACCTTC
>TRBV24-1|TRBJ1-2|-|-
CAPRGGVNYGYTF
TGTGCCCCCCGCGGCGGGGTCAACTATGGCTACACCTTC
>TRBV7-2|TRBJ1-4|-|-
CASSLEWGRNEKLFF
TGTGCCAGCAGCTTAGAGTGGGGCCGGAATGAAAAACTGTTTTTT
>TRBV9|TRBJ2-1|-|TRBD2
CASSGGLAGSSSYNEQFF
TGTGCCAGCAGCGGAGGACTAGCGGGAAGCAGCTCCTACAATGAGCAGTTCTTC
>TRBV18|TRBJ2-4|-|-
CASSPPALAKNIQYF
TGTGCCAGCTCACCACCGGCCCTAGCCAAAAACATTCAGTACTTC
>TRBV6-5|TRBJ2-2|-|-
CASRRLGLPRGGLFF
TGTGCCAGCAGACGCCTGGGTTTACCTCGGGGTGGGCTGTTTTTT
>TRBV11-3|TRBJ2-1|-|TRBD1
CASSSRGTGDYNEQFF
TGTGCCAGCAGCTCAAGGGGGACAGGCGACTACAATGAGCAGTTCTTC
>TRBV7-2|TRBJ1-2|few|-
CASRAGGSYGYTF
TGTGCCAGCCGGGCAGGAGGATCCTATGGCTACACCTTC
>TRBV5-6|TRBJ2-2|-|-
CASSLLGRTGELFF
TGTGCCAGCAGCCTACTAGGTCGGACCGGGGAGCTGTTTTTT
>TRBV6-5|TRBJ2-7|-|-
CAVLQGYEQYF
TGTGCCGTACTTCAGGGGTACGAGCAGTACTTC
>TRBV7-3|TRBJ2-1|-|-
CASSLGRSEQFF
TGTGCCAGCAGCTTAGGGAGGTCTGAGCAGTTCTTC
>TRBV28|TRBJ2-7|-|-
CASTPGWSGREQYF
TGTGCCAGCACCCCGGGCTGGTCTGGGAGGGAGCAGTACTTC
>TRBV4-1|TRBJ1-6|-|-
CASSHPSGGNSPLHF
TGCGCCAGCAGCCATCCCTCGGGGGGTAATTCACCCCTCCACTTT
>TRBV6-4|TRBJ2-1|few|TRBD2
CASSDTSDPYNEQFF
TGTGCCAGCAGCGACACTAGCGACCCCTACAATGAGCAGTTCTTC
>TRBV30|TRBJ2-2|-|TRBD2
CASSGGGNTGELFF
TGTGCCTCGAGCGGGGGGGGCAACACCGGGGAGCTGTTTTTT
>TRBV11-2|TRBJ2-3|-|-
CASSFVGGTDTQYF
TGTGCCAGCAGCTTTGTAGGGGGCACAGATACGCAGTATTTT
>TRBV2|TRBJ1-2|-|TRBD1
CASVVETGGGYTF
TGTGCCAGTGTGGTGGAGACAGGGGGTGGCTACACCTTC
>TRBV29-1|TRBJ1-2|-|-
CSVGRDGGDGYTF
TGCAGCGTTGGAAGGGACGGGGGGGATGGCTACACCTTC
>TRBV30|TRBJ1-3|-|-
CAWSTGFSGNTIYF
TGTGCCTGGAGTACAGGGTTCTCTGGAAACACCATATATTTT
>TRBV5-4|TRBJ2-5|-|-
CASSEQEETQYF
TGTGCCAGCAGCGAGCAGGAAGAGACCCAGTACTTC
>TRBV7-8|TRBJ2-2|-|-
CASSLARIGELFF
TGTGCCAGCAGCTTAGCGCGGATCGGGGAGCTGTTTTTT
>TRBV5-4|TRBJ1-6|-|TRBD1
CASSPQGQGPGNSPLHF
TGTGCCAGCAGCCCCCAAGGACAGGGGCCGGGTAATTCACCCCTCCACTTT
>TRBV9|TRBJ1-6|-|-
CASSASGESYNSPLHF
TGTGCCAGCAGCGCCTCAGGGGAGTCCTATAATTCACCCCTCCACTTT
>TRBV3-1/TRBV3-2|TRBJ1-1|-|-
CASSPLGAMNTEAFF
TGTGCCAGCAGCCCCTTAGGGGCCATGAACACTGAAGCTTTCTTT
>TRBV11-2|TRBJ2-1|-|TRBD2
CASRHSGSGRALHEQFF
TGTGCCAGCAGACACTCTGGGAGCGGGAGGGCCCTCCATGAGCAGTTCTTC
>TRBV4-3|TRBJ1-3|-|TRBD1
CASSQEITTGAGNTIYF
TGCGCCAGCAGCCAAGAAATAACCACAGGGGCGGGAAACACCATATATTTT
>TRBV2|TRBJ2-7|-|-
CASRPRGWYEQYF
TGTGCCAGCAGGCCTCGGGGTTGGTACGAGCAGTACTTC
>TRBV14|TRBJ1-6|-|TRBD1
CASSRGTVPGFSPLHF
TGTGCCAGCAGCCGGGGGACAGTTCCCGGCTTTTCACCCCTCCACTTT
>TRBV28|TRBJ2-5|-|TRBD2
CASSLPTGGQETQYF
TGTGCCAGCAGTTTACCGACGGGGGGCCAAGAGACCCAGTACTTC
>TRBV12-3/TRBV12-4|TRBJ2-3|-|-
CASSLGPGTQYF
TGTGCCAGCAGTTTGGGCCCAGGTACGCAGTATTTT
>TRBV15|TRBJ2-1|-|-
CATSRDGLSINEQFF
TGTGCCACCAGCAGAGATGGGCTGTCTATCAATGAGCAGTTCTTC
>TRBV5-4|TRBJ2-5|-|-
CASSLEGRETQYF
TGTGCCAGCAGCTTGGAGGGGAGGGAGACCCAGTACTTC
>TRBV28|TRBJ1-1|-|-
CASSLQGNTEAFF
TGTGCCAGCAGTTTACAGGGAAACACTGAAGCTTTCTTT
>TRBV6-5|TRBJ1-2|-|TRBD1
CASSYMAGGAYGYTF
TGTGCCAGCAGTTACATGGCAGGGGGAGCCTATGGCTACACCTTC
>TRBV4-2|TRBJ1-3|-|TRBD1
CASSSPLVVGQGANTIYF
TGTGCCAGCAGCTCTCCCTTGGTCGTTGGACAGGGGGCTAACACCATATATTTT
>TRBV12-5|TRBJ2-4|-|TRBD2
CASGLVGLAGNIQYF
TGTGCTAGTGGTTTGGTAGGACTAGCGGGAAACATTCAGTACTTC
>TRBV19|TRBJ2-7|-|TRBD1
CASSRRGGTAYEQYF
TGTGCCAGTAGTCGGCGAGGGGGCACAGCCTACGAGCAGTACTTC